Given below is one T cell receptor beta chain in context. Its target is unknown. The CDR3 is 14 residues long. With 0 bases clipped from V and 5 bases from J, the junction kept 4 bases outside the gene matches. The germline gives CDR1 SGHNT, CDR2 YYREEE (reference sequence). The sample comes from a study of cytomegalovirus exposure and HLA in healthy donors. As for the study in general: The use of the same platform for the roughly 130 validation repertoires and the approximately 690 first-cohort repertoires was reported by a later analysis. Study observations and caveats: It was reportedly the case that the classifier diagnosed cytomegalovirus status with high specificity and sensitivity. Most TCR sequences were seen very rarely across donors, but some public TCRs occurred in many.

Some clones are missing from TCRdb's copy, which holds only in-frame ones; the method was immunoSEQ multiplex PCR. The repertoire includes just under 150,000 clones, approximately 90% of them detected once, and roughly 4.5% sits in the top ten. The J gene is TRBJ2-7, the V gene TRBV5-4; 8 bases line up with TRBD1. The sequence came from a man in his late teens or twenties in good health and CMV-seropositive. Sequenced input: PBMCs. The CDR3 spells CASSLGQGKNEQYF. CDR3 sequence (DNA): TGTGCCAGCAGCTTGGGACAGGGGAAGAACGAGCAGTACTTC. The variable domain in full, with the rest retrieved from reference TRBV5-4 and TRBJ2-7, is ETGVTQSPTHLIKTRGQQVTLRCSSQSGHNTVSWYQQALGQGPQFIFQYYREEENGRGNFPPRFSGLQFPNYSSELNVNALELDDSALYLCASSLGQGKNEQYFGPGTRLTVT.